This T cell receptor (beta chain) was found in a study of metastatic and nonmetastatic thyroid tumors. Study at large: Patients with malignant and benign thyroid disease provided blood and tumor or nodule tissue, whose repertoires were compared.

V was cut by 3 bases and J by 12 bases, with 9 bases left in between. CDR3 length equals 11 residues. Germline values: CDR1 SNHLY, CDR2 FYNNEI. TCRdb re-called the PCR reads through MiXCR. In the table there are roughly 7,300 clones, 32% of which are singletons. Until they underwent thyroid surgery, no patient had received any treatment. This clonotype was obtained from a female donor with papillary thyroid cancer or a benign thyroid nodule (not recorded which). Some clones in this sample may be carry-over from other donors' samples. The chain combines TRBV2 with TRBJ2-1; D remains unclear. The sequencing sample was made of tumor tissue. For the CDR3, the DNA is TGTGCCAGCAGTGATGAGGAAGCGCAGTTCTTC. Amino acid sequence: CASSDEEAQFF.